The next 27 T cell receptor beta chains were all read from a single sample in a study of CXCR3-negative and CXCR3-positive naive CD8 T cells. All TRB cDNA libraries came from 5' RACE performed with UMI labels. TCRdb re-called the 5' RACE reads and shows each CDR3 protein once, DNA omitted. Its clone listing holds 7,000 to 9,000 distinct CDR3 sequences. Sequenced sample: naive CXCR3- CD8+ T cells from blood. Subset specified: CD45RO-CCR7+CD27+CD95- naive CD8+ T cells lacking CXCR3 (TNR3-). These receptors all come from a human donor in good health. Some clones in this sample may be carry-over from other donors' samples.

V usage is TRBV28 and J usage is TRBJ2-3; the TCRdb call, TRBD1, lacks DNA for checking. CDR1 is MDHEN, CDR2 SYDVKM, per germline. The CDR3 extends over 14 amino acids. The CDR3 here is CASSTRGEGDTQYF. Full variable domain (rest looked up from reference TRBV28 and TRBJ2-3): DVKVTQSSRYLVKRTGEKVFLECVQDMDHENMFWYRQDPGLGLRLIYFSYDVKMKEKGDIPEGYSVSREKKERFSLILESASTNQTSMYLCASSTRGEGDTQYFGPGTRLTVL.

The chain links TRBV6-5 to TRBJ1-1. The CDR3 consists of 12 residues. Germline assignment: CDR1 MNHEY and CDR2 SVGAGI. The CDR3 loop is CASRTVNTEAFF.

This chain connects TRBV5-1 to TRBJ1-6; TCRdb lists TRBD1, though no DNA is available to test this call. The CDR3 has 14 amino acids. Germline V gives CDR1 SGHRS, CDR2 YFSETQ. The CDR3 loop is CASSAGDSVTPLHF.

The chain is built from TRBV7-8 and TRBJ2-1; TCRdb reports TRBD2, a call that lacks DNA to check it against. The CDR3 covers 17 residues. The germline gives CDR1 SGHVS, CDR2 FQNEAQ. The CDR3 reads CASSLGRSSGAYNEQFF. The full variable domain, its missing parts supplied by reference TRBV7-8 and TRBJ2-1, is GAGVSQSPRYKVAKRGQDVALRCDPISGHVSLFWYQQALGQGPEFLTYFQNEAQLDKSGLPSDRFFAERPEGSVSTLKIQRTQQEDSAVYLCASSLGRSSGAYNEQFFGPGTRLTVL.

This clonotype is identified as medium-sized from frequency. This chain links TRBV12-3 or TRBV12-4 with TRBJ2-1. CDR3 length: 13 amino acids. The CDR3 is CASSLAVYNEQFF.

This clonotype shows up as medium-sized (0.01 to 0.1%) by frequency. The chain combines TRBV29-1 with TRBJ2-1; with no DNA, the TCRdb D assignment of TRBD2 cannot be verified. This CDR3 has 14 residues. The germline gives CDR1 SQVTM, CDR2 ANQGSEA. Here the CDR3 reads CSVDLSGLAGEQFF.

Measured by frequency, this clonotype is medium-sized. This chain joins TRBV29-1 and TRBJ1-3; TCRdb indicates TRBD1, and absent DNA this call remains unverified. The CDR3 has 16 residues. In germline, CDR1 is SQVTM, CDR2 ANQGSEA. CDR3 region: CSVVMDRANSGNTIYF.

This clonotype shows up as medium-sized by frequency. The chain uses TRBV5-1 and TRBJ2-1; the TCRdb D gene call, TRBD2, has no DNA to confirm it. This CDR3 is 15 amino acids long. Germline V gene lookup returns CDR1 SGHRS and CDR2 YFSETQ. CDR3 in amino acids: CASSLGTSGYNEQFF. Full variable domain (missing parts from reference TRBV5-1 and TRBJ2-1): KAGVTQTPRYLIKTRGQQVTLSCSPISGHRSVSWYQQTPGQGLQFLFEYFSETQRNKGNFPGRFSGRQFSNSRSEMNVSTLELGDSALYLCASSLGTSGYNEQFFGPGTRLTVL.

Considering frequency, this clonotype is medium-sized. The chain couples TRBV7-9 to TRBJ2-2. Germline V gene sequence: CDR1 SEHNR, CDR2 FQNEAQ (reference sequence). The CDR3 totals 17 residues. CDR3 in amino acids: CASRGLVWGTNTGELFF.

In terms of frequency, this clonotype is medium-sized (0.01 to 0.1%). This chain connects TRBV12-3 or TRBV12-4 to TRBJ1-2. The CDR3 is 12 residues long. CDR3 loop: CASSLMGSGYTF.

Measured by frequency, this clonotype is medium-sized. The CDR3 spells CASSLVIRGRNEQYF. The chain couples TRBV7-9 to TRBJ2-7; the TCRdb call, TRBD1, lacks DNA for checking. Germline CDR1 is SEHNR and CDR2 is FQNEAQ (reference sequence). The CDR3 extends over 15 amino acids.

This clonotype counts as medium-sized by frequency. The chain joins TRBV29-1 to TRBJ2-1; no DNA is available, so the TRBD2 call from TCRdb remains unchecked. The CDR3 is made up of 14 amino acids. Germline CDR1 and CDR2: SQVTM and ANQGSEA. CDR3 in amino acids: CSVLAGASYNEQFF.

The chain combines TRBV5-5 with TRBJ1-2. Germline V CDR1 and CDR2: SGHKS, YYEKEE (reference sequence). The CDR3 has 18 amino acids. This CDR3 is CASSSPSGTQATNYGYTF.

The chain employs TRBV29-1 and TRBJ2-1; no DNA is available, so the TRBD2 call from TCRdb remains unchecked. The CDR3 extends over 19 amino acids. CDR1 SQVTM and CDR2 ANQGSEA come from the germline V gene. The CDR3: CSVEGTSGNVVSSYNEQFF.

The chain uses TRBV29-1 and TRBJ2-2; TCRdb outputs TRBD1, but without DNA this stays unchecked. This CDR3 spans 13 amino acids. Per the germline V gene, CDR1 is SQVTM and CDR2 is ANQGSEA. The CDR3 spells CSVAGGPGGELFF.

This clonotype registers medium-sized by frequency. The gene calls are TRBV7-8 and TRBJ2-5; TCRdb calls TRBD1, which cannot be checked without DNA. CDR3 length: 14 amino acids. CDR1 is SGHVS and CDR2 is FQNEAQ in the germline V gene. CDR3 in amino acids: CASSLHGGLETQYF.

V and J are TRBV29-1 and TRBJ2-1; lacking DNA, the TRBD1 call made by TCRdb goes unchecked. Germline CDR1 and CDR2: SQVTM and ANQGSEA. The CDR3 consists of 11 residues. The CDR3 sequence: CSVGGGIEQFF.

The chain has TRBV28 and TRBJ1-6; the TCRdb call, TRBD1, lacks DNA for checking. This CDR3 comprises 16 residues. Per the germline V gene, CDR1 is MDHEN and CDR2 is SYDVKM. CDR3 amino acids: CASRRPGQAFNSPLHF.

The rearrangement uses TRBV29-1 and TRBJ2-5; TCRdb returns TRBD2, unconfirmable since there is no DNA. Germline CDR1 reads SQVTM; CDR2 reads ANQGSEA. The CDR3 extends over 14 amino acids. This CDR3 is CSVKEAAYQETQYF.

The chain combines TRBV29-1 with TRBJ1-2; TCRdb selects TRBD1, and the lack of DNA leaves this call unchecked. Germline V gene lookup returns CDR1 SQVTM and CDR2 ANQGSEA. The CDR3 consists of 11 residues. The CDR3: CSVETGYGYTF.

This clonotype is labeled medium-sized based on frequency. The genes are TRBV29-1 and TRBJ2-5. CDR3 length: 13 amino acids. CDR1 and CDR2 from the germline V gene are SQVTM and ANQGSEA. The CDR3 sequence: CSVVPIPQETQYF.

This clonotype is called medium-sized based on its frequency. V gene TRBV29-1 combines with J gene TRBJ2-5; without DNA, the TCRdb call of TRBD2 cannot be checked. Germline CDR1 reads SQVTM; CDR2 reads ANQGSEA. The CDR3 is 14 amino acids. This chain's CDR3 is CSVDGGRAHETQYF.

According to its frequency, this clonotype is medium-sized. The V call is TRBV4-3, the J call TRBJ1-1; TCRdb selects TRBD1, and the lack of DNA leaves this call unchecked. Germline CDR1 LGHNA, CDR2 YSLEER. This CDR3 is 12 amino acids long. CDR3 protein: CASSQDGTAQDF.

By frequency, this clonotype is medium-sized (0.01 to 0.1%). The chain uses TRBV14 and TRBJ2-5; TCRdb names TRBD1, which stays unverified in the absence of DNA. The CDR3 sequence is 15 residues long. Looked up from germline, CDR1 is SGHDN and CDR2 is FVKESK. The CDR3 region is CASSQLPRGLETQYF.

This chain connects TRBV29-1 to TRBJ1-2; as DNA is missing, the TRBD1 call by TCRdb cannot be tested. The germline gives CDR1 SQVTM, CDR2 ANQGSEA. The CDR3 is 13 amino acids. This CDR3 reads CSVERGMSDGYTF.

CDR3 residues: CASSPLTGPDEQFF. This chain links TRBV27 with TRBJ2-1; without DNA, the TCRdb call of TRBD1 cannot be checked. The CDR3 extends over 14 amino acids. Germline CDR1 and CDR2: MNHEY and SMNVEV (reference sequence).

This chain joins TRBV6-5 and TRBJ2-3. This CDR3 has 12 residues. The germline CDR1 and CDR2 sequences are MNHEY and SVGAGI. This chain's CDR3 is CASRSHTDTQYF.